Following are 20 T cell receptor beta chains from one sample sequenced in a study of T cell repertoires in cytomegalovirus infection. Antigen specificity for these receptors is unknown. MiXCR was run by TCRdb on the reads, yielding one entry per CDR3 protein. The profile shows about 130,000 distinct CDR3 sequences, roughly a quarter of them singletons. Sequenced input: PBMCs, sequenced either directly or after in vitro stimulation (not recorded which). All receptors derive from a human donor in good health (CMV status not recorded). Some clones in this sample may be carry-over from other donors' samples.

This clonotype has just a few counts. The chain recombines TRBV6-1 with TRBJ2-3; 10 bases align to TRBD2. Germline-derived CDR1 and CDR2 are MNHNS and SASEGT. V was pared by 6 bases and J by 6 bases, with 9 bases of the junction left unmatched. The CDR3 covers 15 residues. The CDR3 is CASSEPTSGMDTQYF. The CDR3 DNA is TGTGCCAGCAGCGAACCCACTAGCGGGATGGATACGCAGTATTTT.

In nucleotides, the CDR3 is TGTGCCATCTCGGACACTGAAGCTTTCTTT. Translated: CAISDTEAFF. This chain uses TRBV7-9 with TRBJ1-1; no reliable D call. The V end lost 10 bases, the J end lost 3 bases, and 6 bases lay between the germline ends. CDR1 and CDR2 from the germline V gene are SEHNR and FQNEAQ (reference sequence). This CDR3 has 10 amino acids.

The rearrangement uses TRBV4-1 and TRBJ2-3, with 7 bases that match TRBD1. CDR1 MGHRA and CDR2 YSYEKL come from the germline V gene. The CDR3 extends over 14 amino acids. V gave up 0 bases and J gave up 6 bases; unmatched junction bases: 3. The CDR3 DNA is TGCGCCAGCAGCCAAGAAGTGACAGGGGATACGCAGTATTTT. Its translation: CASSQEVTGDTQYF.

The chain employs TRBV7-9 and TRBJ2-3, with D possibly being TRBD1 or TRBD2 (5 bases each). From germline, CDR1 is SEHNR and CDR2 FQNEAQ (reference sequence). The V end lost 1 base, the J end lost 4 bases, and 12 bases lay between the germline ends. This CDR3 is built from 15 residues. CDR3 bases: TGTGCCAGCAGCTTAGAGGGGACGCCGGCAGATACGCAGTATTTT. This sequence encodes CASSLEGTPADTQYF.

In nucleotides, the CDR3 is TGTGCCAGCAGTAGACTAGCGGGAGCTAATGAGCAGTTCTTC. Translating gives CASSRLAGANEQFF. V gene TRBV28 combines with J gene TRBJ2-1; 12 bases align to TRBD2. The CDR3 covers 14 residues. V trimming: 5 bases; J trimming: 7 bases; junction bases outside the gene matches: 3. Germline-derived CDR1 and CDR2 are MDHEN and SYDVKM.

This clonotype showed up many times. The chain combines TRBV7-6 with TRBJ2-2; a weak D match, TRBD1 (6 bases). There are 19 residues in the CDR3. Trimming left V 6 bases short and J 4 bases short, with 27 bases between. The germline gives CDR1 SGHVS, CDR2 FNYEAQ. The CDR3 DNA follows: TGTGCCAGCAGTAACACCAGCCCTTGGACAGCAGCTAGCACCGGGGAGCTGTTTTTT. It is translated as CASSNTSPWTAASTGELFF.

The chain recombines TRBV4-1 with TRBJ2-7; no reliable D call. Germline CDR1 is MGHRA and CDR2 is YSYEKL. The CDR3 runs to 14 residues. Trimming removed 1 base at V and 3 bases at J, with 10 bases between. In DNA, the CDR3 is TGCGCCAGCAGCCAAGGCTACGCCTTCTACGAGCAGTACTTC. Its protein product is CASSQGYAFYEQYF.

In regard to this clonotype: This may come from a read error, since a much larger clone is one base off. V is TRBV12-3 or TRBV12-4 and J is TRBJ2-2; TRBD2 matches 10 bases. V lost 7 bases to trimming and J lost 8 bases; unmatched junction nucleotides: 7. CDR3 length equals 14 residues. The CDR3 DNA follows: TGTGCCAGCAATACTAGCGGGAATTCTGGGGAGCTGTTTTTT. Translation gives CASNTSGNSGELFF.

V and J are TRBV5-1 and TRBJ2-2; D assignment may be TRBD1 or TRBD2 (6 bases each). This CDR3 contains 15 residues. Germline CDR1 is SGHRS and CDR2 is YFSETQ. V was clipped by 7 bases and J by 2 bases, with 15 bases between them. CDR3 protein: CASAGGTQNTGELFF. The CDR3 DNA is TGCGCCAGCGCCGGCGGGACACAAAACACCGGGGAGCTGTTTTTT.

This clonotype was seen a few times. CDR3 bases: TGTGCCAGCAGTGACTCCGGACTAGCGGGAGGGCTAGATACGCAGTATTTT. It specifies CASSDSGLAGGLDTQYF. The chain joins TRBV6-4 to TRBJ2-3, with 15 bases that match TRBD2. The germline V gene encodes CDR1 MRHNA and CDR2 SNTAGT. This CDR3 has 17 residues. The junction had 3 bases not matched to a gene; V was cut back by 0 bases and J by 5 bases.

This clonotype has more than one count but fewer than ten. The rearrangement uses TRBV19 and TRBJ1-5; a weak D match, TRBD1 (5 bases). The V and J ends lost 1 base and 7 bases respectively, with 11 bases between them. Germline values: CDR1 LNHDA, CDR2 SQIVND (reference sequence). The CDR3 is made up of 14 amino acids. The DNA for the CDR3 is TGTGCCAGTAGTATAGTGGACACGCGCCAGCCCCAGCATTTT. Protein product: CASSIVDTRQPQHF.

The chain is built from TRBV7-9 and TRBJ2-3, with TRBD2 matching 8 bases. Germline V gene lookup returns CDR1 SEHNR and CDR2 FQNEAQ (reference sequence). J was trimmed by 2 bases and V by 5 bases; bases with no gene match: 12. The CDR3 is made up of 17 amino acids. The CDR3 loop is CASSTGLALFVTDTQYF. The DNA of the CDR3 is TGTGCCAGCAGCACCGGACTAGCCCTATTCGTCACAGATACGCAGTATTTT.

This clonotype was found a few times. CDR3 DNA sequence: TGTGCCAGCAGCCCGCAGGGTTTGCCTGAAGCTTTCTTT. Amino acid sequence: CASSPQGLPEAFF. The chain employs TRBV6-6 and TRBJ1-1; TRBD1 might be the D (5 bases). Germline V gene lookup returns CDR1 MNHNY and CDR2 SVGAGI (reference sequence). V lost 6 bases to trimming and J lost 6 bases, with 14 bases between them. This CDR3 spans 13 amino acids.

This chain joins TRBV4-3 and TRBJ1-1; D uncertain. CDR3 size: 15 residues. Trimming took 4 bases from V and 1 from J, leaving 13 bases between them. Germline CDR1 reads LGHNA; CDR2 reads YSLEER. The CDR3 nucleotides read TGCGCCAGCAGCCTTTCGGACTCGGCGAACACTGAAGCTTTCTTT. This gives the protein CASSLSDSANTEAFF.

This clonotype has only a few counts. CDR3 amino acids: CASSQGLAGKGNEQFF. Written as DNA, the CDR3 is TGTGCCAGCAGCCAAGGACTAGCGGGAAAGGGCAATGAGCAGTTCTTC. The V gene is TRBV6-2 or TRBV6-3, the J gene TRBJ2-1; 12 positions match TRBD2. After removal of 6 bases from V and 6 bases from J, the junction contained 9 bases not matched to a gene. The CDR3 length is 16 residues. The germline gives CDR1 MNHEY, CDR2 SVGEGT.

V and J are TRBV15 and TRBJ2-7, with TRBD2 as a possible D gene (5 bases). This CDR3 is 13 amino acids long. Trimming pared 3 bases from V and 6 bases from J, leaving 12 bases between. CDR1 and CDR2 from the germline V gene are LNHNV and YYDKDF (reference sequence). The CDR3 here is CATSSPVRGEQYF. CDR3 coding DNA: TGTGCCACCAGCAGCCCAGTTCGGGGCGAGCAGTACTTC.

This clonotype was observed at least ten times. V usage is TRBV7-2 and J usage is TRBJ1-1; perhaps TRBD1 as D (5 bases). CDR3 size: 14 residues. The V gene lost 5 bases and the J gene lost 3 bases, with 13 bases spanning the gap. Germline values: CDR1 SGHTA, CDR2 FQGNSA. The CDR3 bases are TGTGCCAGCAGCCTGGGGGGTAGGGACACTGAAGCTTTCTTT. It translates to CASSLGGRDTEAFF.

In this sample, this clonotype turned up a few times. Here the CDR3 DNA reads TGTGCCAGCAGTTTATCCACAGGGGCAGATACGCAGTATTTT. Protein sequence: CASSLSTGADTQYF. The chain is built from TRBV27 and TRBJ2-3; 7 nucleotides align to TRBD1. V gave up 0 bases and J gave up 4 bases; unmatched junction bases: 1. The CDR3 totals 14 residues. Germline V gene data show CDR1 as MNHEY and CDR2 as SMNVEV (reference sequence).

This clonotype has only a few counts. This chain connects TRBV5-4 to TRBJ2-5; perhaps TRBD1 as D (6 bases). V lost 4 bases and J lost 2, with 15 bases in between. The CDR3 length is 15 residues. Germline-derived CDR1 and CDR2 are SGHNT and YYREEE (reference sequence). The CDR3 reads CASSEGWTEQETQYF. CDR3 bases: TGTGCCAGCAGCGAGGGTTGGACAGAACAAGAGACCCAGTACTTC.

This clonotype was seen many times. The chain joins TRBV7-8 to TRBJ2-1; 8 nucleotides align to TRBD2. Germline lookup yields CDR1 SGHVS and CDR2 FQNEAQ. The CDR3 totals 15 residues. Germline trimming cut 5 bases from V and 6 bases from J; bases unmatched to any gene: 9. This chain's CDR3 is CASSQTHGRGNEQFF. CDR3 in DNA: TGTGCCAGCAGCCAAACCCACGGGAGGGGCAATGAGCAGTTCTTC.